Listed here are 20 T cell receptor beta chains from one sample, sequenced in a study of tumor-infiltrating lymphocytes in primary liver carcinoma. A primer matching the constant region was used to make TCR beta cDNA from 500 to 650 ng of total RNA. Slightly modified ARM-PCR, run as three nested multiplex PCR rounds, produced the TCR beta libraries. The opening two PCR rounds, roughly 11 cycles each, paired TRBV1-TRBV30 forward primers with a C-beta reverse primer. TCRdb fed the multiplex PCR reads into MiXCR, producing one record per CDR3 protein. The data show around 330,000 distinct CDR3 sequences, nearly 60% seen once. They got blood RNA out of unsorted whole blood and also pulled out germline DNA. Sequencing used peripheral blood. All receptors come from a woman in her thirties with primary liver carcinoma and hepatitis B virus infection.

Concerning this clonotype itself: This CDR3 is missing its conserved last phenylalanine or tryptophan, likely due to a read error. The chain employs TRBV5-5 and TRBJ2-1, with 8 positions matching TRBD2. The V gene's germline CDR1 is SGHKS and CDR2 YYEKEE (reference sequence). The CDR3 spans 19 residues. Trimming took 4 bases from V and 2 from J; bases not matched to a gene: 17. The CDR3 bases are TGTGCCAGCAGCCCAACTAGCGGAAGGGGAGTTTTTGCCTACAATGAGCAGTTCTTA. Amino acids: CASSPTSGRGVFAYNEQFL.

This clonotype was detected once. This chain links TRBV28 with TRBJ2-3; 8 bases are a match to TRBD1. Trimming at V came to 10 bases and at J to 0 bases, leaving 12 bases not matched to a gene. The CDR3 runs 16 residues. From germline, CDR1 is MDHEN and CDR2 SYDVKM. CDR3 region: CATSLFGQGSTDTQYF. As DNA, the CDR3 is TGTGCCACCAGCCTGTTTGGACAGGGTAGCACAGATACGCAGTATTTT.

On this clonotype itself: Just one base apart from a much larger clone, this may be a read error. The CDR3, as DNA: TGTGCCAGCAGCTCGGGGAGGGCACCGACCTACGAGCAGTACTTC. Encoded protein: CASSSGRAPTYEQYF. The V and J genes are TRBV11-2 and TRBJ2-7, with 7 bases that match TRBD2. Germline CDR1 reads SGHAT; CDR2 reads FQNNGV. CDR3 size: 15 residues. Trimming cost V 4 bases and J 2 bases; bases outside gene matches: 8.

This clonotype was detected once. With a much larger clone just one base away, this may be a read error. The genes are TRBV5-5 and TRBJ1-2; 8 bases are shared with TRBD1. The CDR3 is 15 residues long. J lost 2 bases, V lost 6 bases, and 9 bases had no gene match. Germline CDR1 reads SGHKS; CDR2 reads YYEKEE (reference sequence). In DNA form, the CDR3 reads TGTGCCAGCATCCGATTAGACAGGGGAAACTATGGCTACACCTTC. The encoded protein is CASIRLDRGNYGYTF.

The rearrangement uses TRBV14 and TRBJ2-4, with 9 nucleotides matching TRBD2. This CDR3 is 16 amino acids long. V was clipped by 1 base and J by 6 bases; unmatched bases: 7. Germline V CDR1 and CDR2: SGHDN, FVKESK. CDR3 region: CASSQGPSGNRNIQYF. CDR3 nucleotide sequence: TGTGCCAGCAGCCAAGGTCCTAGCGGGAACAGAAACATTCAGTACTTC.

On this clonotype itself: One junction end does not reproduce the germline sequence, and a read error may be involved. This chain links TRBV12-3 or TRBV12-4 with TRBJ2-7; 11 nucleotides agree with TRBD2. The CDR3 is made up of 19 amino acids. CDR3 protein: CASSPPRLAGGPNLYELYF. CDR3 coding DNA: TGTGCCAGCAGTCCACCCCGCCTAGCGGGAGGCCCTAACCTTTACGAGCTGTACTTC.

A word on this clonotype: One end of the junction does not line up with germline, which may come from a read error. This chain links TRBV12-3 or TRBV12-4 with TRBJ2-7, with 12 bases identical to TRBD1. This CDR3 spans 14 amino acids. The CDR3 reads CASIPWDRGHEQYF. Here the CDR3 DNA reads TGTGCCAGCATTCCATGGGACAGGGGGCACGAACAGTACTTC.

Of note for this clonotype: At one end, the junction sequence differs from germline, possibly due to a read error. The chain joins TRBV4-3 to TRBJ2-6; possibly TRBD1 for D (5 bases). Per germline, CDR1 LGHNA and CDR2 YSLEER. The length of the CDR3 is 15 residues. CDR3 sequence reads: CASSQAGVGANILTF. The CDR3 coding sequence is TGCGCCAGCAGCCAAGCAGGAGTTGGGGCCAACATCCTGACTTTC.

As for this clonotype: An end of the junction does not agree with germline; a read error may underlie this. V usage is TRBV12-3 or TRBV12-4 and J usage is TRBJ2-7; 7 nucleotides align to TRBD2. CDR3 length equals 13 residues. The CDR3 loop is CASLSGGDYGQYF. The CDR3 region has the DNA TGTGCCAGCCTTTCGGGCGGGGACTACGGGCAGTACTTC.

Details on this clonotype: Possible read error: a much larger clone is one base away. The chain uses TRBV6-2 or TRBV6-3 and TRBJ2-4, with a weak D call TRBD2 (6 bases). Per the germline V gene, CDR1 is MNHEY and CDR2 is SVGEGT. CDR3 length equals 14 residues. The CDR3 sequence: CASRGLDSKNTQYF. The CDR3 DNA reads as TGTGCCAGCAGGGGACTGGACTCCAAAAACACTCAGTACTTC.

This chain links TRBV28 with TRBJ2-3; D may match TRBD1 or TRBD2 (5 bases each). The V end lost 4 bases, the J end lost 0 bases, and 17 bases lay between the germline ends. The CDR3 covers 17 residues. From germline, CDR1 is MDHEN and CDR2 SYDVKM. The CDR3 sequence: CASSSYSGRHSTDTQYF. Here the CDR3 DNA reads TGTGCCAGCAGTTCTTACTCGGGGCGCCATAGCACAGATACGCAGTATTTT.

The CDR3 nucleotides read TGTGCCAGCAGCCAGTCGGACAGGGGCGTCTATGGCTACACCTTC. Protein sequence: CASSQSDRGVYGYTF. The chain joins TRBV7-8 to TRBJ1-2, with 9 bases that match TRBD1. Trimming at V came to 5 bases and at J to 4 bases, leaving 8 bases not matched to a gene. This CDR3 has 15 residues. Germline V gene data show CDR1 as SGHVS and CDR2 as FQNEAQ.

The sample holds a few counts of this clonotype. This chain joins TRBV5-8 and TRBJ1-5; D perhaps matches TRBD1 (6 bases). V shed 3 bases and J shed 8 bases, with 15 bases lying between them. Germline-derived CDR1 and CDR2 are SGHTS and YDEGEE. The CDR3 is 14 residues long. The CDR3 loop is CASSYGQRSEPQHF. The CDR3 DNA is TGTGCCAGCAGCTACGGACAGAGGTCGGAGCCCCAGCATTTT.

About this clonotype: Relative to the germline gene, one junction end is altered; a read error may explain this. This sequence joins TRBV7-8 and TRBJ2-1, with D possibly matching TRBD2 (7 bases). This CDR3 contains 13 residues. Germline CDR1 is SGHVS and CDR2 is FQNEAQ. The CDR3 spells CASRWGGLDEQLF. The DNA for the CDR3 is TGTGCCAGCAGGTGGGGGGGCTTGGATGAGCAGCTCTTT.

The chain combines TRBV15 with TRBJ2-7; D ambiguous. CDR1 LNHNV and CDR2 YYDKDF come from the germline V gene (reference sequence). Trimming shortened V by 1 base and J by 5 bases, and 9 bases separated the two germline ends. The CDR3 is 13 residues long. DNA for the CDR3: TGTGCCACCAGCAGAGGTGGTAACGACGAGCAGTACTTC. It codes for CATSRGGNDEQYF.

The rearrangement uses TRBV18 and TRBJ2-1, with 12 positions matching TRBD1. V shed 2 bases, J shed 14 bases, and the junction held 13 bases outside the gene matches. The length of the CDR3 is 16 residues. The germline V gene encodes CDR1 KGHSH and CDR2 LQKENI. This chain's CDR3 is CASSPRGGQGAPLEFF. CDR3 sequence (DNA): TGTGCCAGCTCACCAAGAGGGGGACAGGGGGCCCCATTGGAGTTCTTC.

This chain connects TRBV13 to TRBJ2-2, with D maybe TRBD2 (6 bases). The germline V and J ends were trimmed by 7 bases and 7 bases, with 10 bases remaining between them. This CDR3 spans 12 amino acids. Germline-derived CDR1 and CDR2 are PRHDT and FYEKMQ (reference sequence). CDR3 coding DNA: TGTGCCAGCACCCAGGGAGGCGGGGAGCTGTTTTTT. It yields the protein CASTQGGGELFF.

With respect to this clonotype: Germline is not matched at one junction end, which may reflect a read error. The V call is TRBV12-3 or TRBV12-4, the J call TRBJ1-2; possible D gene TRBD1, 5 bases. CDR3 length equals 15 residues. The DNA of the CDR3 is TGTGCTAGCAGTCCCCCGGGACTCAGGGACTATGGCTACACCTTC. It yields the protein CASSPPGLRDYGYTF.

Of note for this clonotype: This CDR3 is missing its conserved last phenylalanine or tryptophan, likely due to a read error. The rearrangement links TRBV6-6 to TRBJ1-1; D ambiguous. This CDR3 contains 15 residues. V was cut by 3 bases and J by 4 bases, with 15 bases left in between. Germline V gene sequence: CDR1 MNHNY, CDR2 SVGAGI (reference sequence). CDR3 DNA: TGTGCCAGCAGTTATTACGGGAAAAGAAGCACTGAAGCTTTCCAT. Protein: CASSYYGKRSTEAFH.

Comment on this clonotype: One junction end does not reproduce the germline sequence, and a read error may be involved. The CDR3 nucleotides read TGTGCCAGCAGTTTAACAGAGTCTCAGCCCCAACATTTT. Translated: CASSLTESQPQHF. The rearrangement links TRBV12-3 or TRBV12-4 to TRBJ1-5; no clear D. The CDR3 contains 13 residues.